These 23 T cell receptor beta chains were sequenced from one sample in a study of B cell selection in AIRE deficiency. Sorting defined conventional CD4 T cells as CD4+CD127+. Assay: immunoSEQ multiplex PCR; the TCRdb copy retains only in-frame clones and omits some. The table has about 24,000 clones, around 96% seen once. Sequenced: CD4+CD127+ conventional T cells sorted from PBMCs. Receptors originate from a human donor in good health.

This rearrangement joins TRBV12-2 to TRBJ1-3. TRBV12-2 is designated a pseudogene. The CDR3 totals 15 residues. This CDR3 reads CASRLARDGGNTIYF. Here the CDR3 DNA reads TGTGCAAGTCGCTTAGCTAGGGACGGCGGAAACACCATATATTTT.

This clone was picked up one time. V gene TRBV11-2 combines with J gene TRBJ1-1; 7 bases match TRBD1. The V gene's germline CDR1 is SGHAT and CDR2 FQNNGV. V was clipped by 4 bases and J by 4 bases; unmatched bases: 6. The CDR3 runs to 14 residues. For the CDR3, the DNA is TGTGCCAGCAGCTCCCAGGGGGTTGGCACTGAAGCTTTCTTT. Translated, it gives CASSSQGVGTEAFF.

In its sample, this clone was seen once. The chain employs TRBV5-1 and TRBJ2-3; 9 nucleotides align to TRBD1. CDR3 length: 16 residues. The ends lost 3 bases at V and 4 bases at J; junction bases unmatched: 9. Germline values: CDR1 SGHRS, CDR2 YFSETQ. The CDR3 spells CASSSLDRGGPDTQYF. The CDR3 nucleotides read TGCGCCAGCAGCTCCCTGGACAGGGGCGGCCCAGATACGCAGTATTTT. The full variable domain, its missing parts supplied by reference TRBV5-1 and TRBJ2-3, is KAGVTQTPRYLIKTRGQQVTLSCSPISGHRSVSWYQQTPGQGLQFLFEYFSETQRNKGNFPGRFSGRQFSNSRSEMNVSTLELGDSALYLCASSSLDRGGPDTQYFGPGTRLTVL.

This clone came up once. CDR3 residues: CASSEDKGAKGNEQFF. In nucleotides, the CDR3 is TGTGCCAGCAGTGAAGATAAGGGGGCGAAAGGCAATGAGCAGTTCTTC. The chain has TRBV25-1 and TRBJ2-1; 7 positions match TRBD1. V trimming: 2 bases; J trimming: 6 bases; junction bases outside the gene matches: 10. Germline V CDR1 and CDR2: MGHDK, SYGVNS. The CDR3 runs to 16 residues.

The count of this clone is one. The genes are TRBV4-1 and TRBJ2-1, with TRBD2 identical over 7 bases. The CDR3 runs to 15 residues. Germline assignment: CDR1 MGHRA and CDR2 YSYEKL. J gave up 6 bases and V 3 bases, and 8 bases lay outside the gene matches. This chain's CDR3 is CASSQGGVPFNEQFF. The CDR3 nucleotides read TGCGCCAGCAGCCAGGGGGGGGTCCCCTTCAATGAGCAGTTCTTC.

This chain joins TRBV27 and TRBJ2-3; 9 nucleotides agree with TRBD2. The V and J ends lost 5 bases and 2 bases, in that order; junction bases with no gene match: 8. Germline V CDR1 and CDR2: MNHEY, SMNVEV (reference sequence). There are 16 residues in the CDR3. The CDR3 nucleotides read TGTGCCAGCAGTCAAATAGCGGGGGCCTTCACAGATACGCAGTATTTT. As protein: CASSQIAGAFTDTQYF.

The chain has TRBV7-2 and TRBJ2-1; D is perhaps TRBD1 or TRBD2 (6 bases each). V was shortened by 10 bases and J by 6 bases, with 16 bases between the two germline ends. Germline CDR1 and CDR2: SGHTA and FQGNSA. The CDR3 spans 13 residues. As DNA, the CDR3 is TGTGCCACCCACAAAGGGGGAGGCAATGAGCAGTTCTTC. This sequence encodes CATHKGGGNEQFF. The entire variable domain, with the rest obtained from reference TRBV7-2 and TRBJ2-1, is as follows: GAGVSQSPSNKVTEKGKDVELRCDPISGHTALYWYRQSLGQGLEFLIYFQGNSAPDKSGLPSDRFSAERTGGSVSTLTIQRTQQEDSAVYLCATHKGGGNEQFFGPGTRLTVL.

The rearrangement links TRBV6-6 to TRBJ1-2; D ambiguous. V lost 5 bases and J 0 bases, leaving 16 bases between the germline ends. This CDR3 has 16 residues. Germline loops: CDR1 MNHNY, CDR2 SVGAGI (reference sequence). The CDR3 sequence is CASSALGTQTNYGYTF. The CDR3 nucleotides are TGTGCCAGCAGTGCCCTCGGAACCCAGACTAACTATGGCTACACCTTC.

V and J are TRBV30 and TRBJ2-3; 13 bases are shared with TRBD2. After removal of 2 bases from V and 3 bases from J, the junction contained 8 bases not matched to a gene. CDR3 length equals 17 residues. Per germline, CDR1 GTSNPN and CDR2 SVGIG (reference sequence). CDR3 coding DNA: TGTGCCTGGAGTTTTTCACGGACTAGCGGGGGAACAGATACGCAGTATTTT. Translated: CAWSFSRTSGGTDTQYF.

The rearrangement uses TRBV14 and TRBJ1-5; no reliable D call. This CDR3 region has 12 residues. Trimming stripped 3 bases from V and 3 bases from J, with 3 bases between. Germline CDR1 reads SGHDN; CDR2 reads FVKESK. CDR3 sequence reads: CASSQPNQPQHF. DNA for the CDR3: TGTGCCAGCAGCCAGCCCAATCAGCCCCAGCATTTT.

The CDR3, as DNA: TGCGCCAGCAGCTTAAACGGAGAGGTCCTAAACACTGAAGCTTTCTTT. Translating it yields CASSLNGEVLNTEAFF. The rearrangement links TRBV5-1 to TRBJ1-1; the D is unclear. The V and J ends lost 2 bases and 2 bases respectively, with 16 bases between them. Germline V gene lookup returns CDR1 SGHRS and CDR2 YFSETQ. This CDR3 is built from 16 residues.

The V call is TRBV7-2, the J call TRBJ1-1; D not certain. Trimming removed 1 base at V and 2 bases at J, with 17 bases between. Germline values: CDR1 SGHTA, CDR2 FQGNSA. The CDR3 contains 17 residues. The CDR3 DNA reads TGTGCCAGCAGCTTAGAATTCGGGGTCTTGTCAAACACTGAAGCTTTCTTT. It codes for CASSLEFGVLSNTEAFF. Full variable domain (remainder filled in from reference TRBV7-2 and TRBJ1-1): GAGVSQSPSNKVTEKGKDVELRCDPISGHTALYWYRQSLGQGLEFLIYFQGNSAPDKSGLPSDRFSAERTGGSVSTLTIQRTQQEDSAVYLCASSLEFGVLSNTEAFFGQGTRLTVV.

The chain uses TRBV5-6 and TRBJ1-5, with D perhaps TRBD1 (6 bases). V dropped 3 bases and J dropped 3 bases, with 10 bases sitting between them. There are 14 residues in the CDR3. The germline V gene encodes CDR1 SGHDT and CDR2 YYEEEE. CDR3 in DNA: TGTGCCAGCAGCTCGGGACACCTCAATCAGCCCCAGCATTTT. Amino acids: CASSSGHLNQPQHF.

This rearrangement joins TRBV11-2 to TRBJ2-5; D is possibly TRBD1 or TRBD2 (6 bases each). This CDR3 is built from 13 residues. The V gene's germline CDR1 is SGHAT and CDR2 FQNNGV. The V gene lost 6 bases and the J gene lost 4 bases, with 12 bases spanning the gap. The CDR3 region is CASRRLGGETQYF. The CDR3 DNA is TGTGCCAGCAGGCGACTAGGGGGAGAGACCCAGTACTTC.

V is TRBV5-1 and J is TRBJ1-1, with D unresolved. Trimming shortened V by 4 bases and J by 4 bases, and 11 bases separated the two germline ends. The CDR3 loop spans 13 amino acids. Germline V gene data show CDR1 as SGHRS and CDR2 as YFSETQ. CDR3 residues: CASSTGGSTEAFF. CDR3 sequence (DNA): TGCGCCAGCAGCACCGGAGGGAGCACTGAAGCTTTCTTT.

This chain connects TRBV4-3 to TRBJ2-5; TRBD2 aligns across 16 bases. CDR1 and CDR2 from the germline V gene are LGHNA and YSLEER. Unmatched junction bases numbered 4, after V lost 6 bases and J lost 9 bases. The CDR3 spans 14 residues. Here the CDR3 reads CASRAGTSGGAQYF. The CDR3 nucleotides are TGCGCCAGCAGGGCCGGGACTAGCGGGGGGGCCCAGTACTTC.

This clone has only a few counts. The V call is TRBV2, the J call TRBJ1-5; D might be TRBD1 (5 bases). Trimming stripped 10 bases from V and 4 bases from J, with 14 bases between. The CDR3 extends over 13 amino acids. The germline V gene has CDR1 SNHLY and CDR2 FYNNEI. CDR3 nucleotide sequence: TGTGCCACATCCGTAGGACAAAATCAGCCCCAGCATTTT. This gives the protein CATSVGQNQPQHF.

The gene calls are TRBV19 and TRBJ1-6, with 8 nucleotides matching TRBD1. In germline, CDR1 is LNHDA, CDR2 SQIVND (reference sequence). This CDR3 spans 15 amino acids. V lost 7 bases, J lost 9 bases, and 11 bases stayed unmatched. The CDR3 bases are TGTGCCAGTACCCCGGCCGGGGACAGGTCTTCACCCCTCCACTTT. Amino acid sequence: CASTPAGDRSSPLHF. Full variable domain (remainder filled in from reference TRBV19 and TRBJ1-6): DGGITQSPKYLFRKEGQNVTLSCEQNLNHDAMYWYRQDPGQGLRLIYYSQIVNDFQKGDIAEGYSVSREKKESFPLTVTSAQKNPTAFYLCASTPAGDRSSPLHFGNGTRLTVT.

V gene TRBV10-3 combines with J gene TRBJ2-5; 7 bases line up with TRBD1. The CDR3 loop spans 14 amino acids. CDR1 is ENHRY and CDR2 is SYGVKD in the germline V gene. V lost 5 bases, J lost 5 bases, and 8 bases stayed unmatched. Written as DNA, the CDR3 is TGTGCCATCAGTAAGGACAGGTCAGAGGAGACCCAGTACTTC. Amino acids: CAISKDRSEETQYF.

J is TRBJ2-7 and V is TRBV30, with TRBD2 as a possible D gene (7 bases). From germline, CDR1 is GTSNPN and CDR2 SVGIG (reference sequence). Deletions cut 2 bases from V and 3 bases from J, with 14 bases between. CDR3 length equals 14 residues. In DNA, the CDR3 is TGTGCCTGGAGTCTCGGAGGGGGGGTCTACGAGCAGTACTTC. This translates into CAWSLGGGVYEQYF.

The rearrangement uses TRBV9 and TRBJ1-2; 11 positions agree with TRBD1. J was trimmed by 6 bases and V by 6 bases; bases with no gene match: 7. This CDR3 has 14 residues. Germline V gene sequence: CDR1 SGDLS, CDR2 YYNGEE. CDR3 bases: TGTGCCAGCACCCACGGACAGGGGGCAAATGGCTACACCTTC. Its protein is CASTHGQGANGYTF. The full variable domain, in which reference TRBV9 and TRBJ1-2 provide the parts outside the CDR3, is DSGVTQTPKHLITATGQRVTLRCSPRSGDLSVYWYQQSLDQGLQFLIQYYNGEERAKGNILERFSAQQFPDLHSELNLSSLELGDSALYFCASTHGQGANGYTFGSGTRLTVV.

This rearrangement joins TRBV28 to TRBJ2-7, with a possible D match to TRBD2 (7 bases). The CDR3 is 16 amino acids. Trimming shortened V by 5 bases and J by 3 bases, and 20 bases separated the two germline ends. Germline assignment: CDR1 MDHEN and CDR2 SYDVKM. The CDR3 nucleotides are TGTGCCAGCAGTCCCTATGGGGCGGGGGCCGGCTACGAGCAGTACTTC. As protein: CASSPYGAGAGYEQYF.

This sequence joins TRBV28 and TRBJ2-7, with 12 bases lining up with TRBD2. V shed 6 bases, J shed 3 bases, and the junction held 3 bases outside the gene matches. Per germline, CDR1 MDHEN and CDR2 SYDVKM. CDR3 length equals 14 residues. This chain's CDR3 is CASRRLAGVYEQYF. Here the CDR3 DNA reads TGTGCCAGCAGGCGACTAGCGGGGGTCTACGAGCAGTACTTC.